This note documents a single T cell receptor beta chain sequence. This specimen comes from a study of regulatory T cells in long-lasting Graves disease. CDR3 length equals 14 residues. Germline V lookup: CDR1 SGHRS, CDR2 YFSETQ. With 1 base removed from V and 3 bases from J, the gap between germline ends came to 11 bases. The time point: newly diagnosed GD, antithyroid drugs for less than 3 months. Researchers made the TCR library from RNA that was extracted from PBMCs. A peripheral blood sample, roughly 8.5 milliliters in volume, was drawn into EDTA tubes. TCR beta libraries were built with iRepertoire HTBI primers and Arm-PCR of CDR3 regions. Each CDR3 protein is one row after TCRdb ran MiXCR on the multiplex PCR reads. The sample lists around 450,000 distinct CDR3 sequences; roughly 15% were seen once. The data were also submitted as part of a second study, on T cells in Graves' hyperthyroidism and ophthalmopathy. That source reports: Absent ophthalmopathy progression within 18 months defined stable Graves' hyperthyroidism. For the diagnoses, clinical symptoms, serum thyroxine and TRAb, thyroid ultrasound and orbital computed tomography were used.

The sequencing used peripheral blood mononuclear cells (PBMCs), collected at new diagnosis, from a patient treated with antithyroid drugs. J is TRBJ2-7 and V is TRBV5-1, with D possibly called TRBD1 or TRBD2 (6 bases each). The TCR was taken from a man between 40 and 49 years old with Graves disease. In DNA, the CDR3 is TGCGCCAGCAGCTTGCGGGGGCAGGTCTACGAGCAGTACTTC. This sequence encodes CASSLRGQVYEQYF.